Listed below are T cell receptor beta chains from one sample, sequenced in a study of blood T cell repertoires in COVID-19. Assay used: immunoSEQ multiplex PCR; TCRdb lists only in-frame clones, some missing. The table records approximately 210,000 clones, roughly four fifths of them present only once. Sequenced material: PBMCs or T cells enriched from blood (not recorded which). The source is a man between 35 and 55 years old who had recovered from COVID-19. CDR3s leave out the opening cysteine and the closing phenylalanine or tryptophan.

>TRBV2|TRBJ1-2
ASSANRAPSAYGYT
>TRBV12-3/TRBV12-4|TRBJ1-2
ASTPQGAYGYT
>TRBV14|TRBJ1-1
ASSPRTKNTEAF
>TRBV7-9|TRBJ1-1
ASSLNQGQGGAF
>TRBV27|TRBJ2-3
ASSVTSGTDTQY
>TRBV6-5|TRBJ2-2
ASSYMQSGELF
>TRBV28|TRBJ2-7
ASTSGQSYEQY
>TRBV30|TRBJ1-2
AWSVGQGAGYT
>TRBV27|TRBJ1-2
ASSLTGDYGYT
>TRBV7-2|TRBJ2-4
ASSPSEIIAKNIQY
>TRBV29-1|TRBJ1-1
SGTGDSEAF
>TRBV5-4|TRBJ2-1
ASSATGQSLHEQF
>TRBV7-7|TRBJ2-1
ASSLGLAGAYEQF
>TRBV12-3/TRBV12-4|TRBJ1-1
ASSGGSNTEAF
>TRBV7-9|TRBJ1-6
ASSRQGLEDSPLH